The rows below give T cell receptor beta chains drawn from one sample of a study of T cell changes during pregnancy in multiple sclerosis. Measured with immunoSEQ multiplex PCR; TCRdb has only the in-frame clones, and not every one. The data show roughly 70,000 clones, just over 90% seen once. The specimen was peripheral blood, collected in the third trimester of pregnancy. The receptors shown here come from a female donor with multiple sclerosis, enrolled in a pregnancy study. Each CDR3 is given with its conserved first and last residue. The D gene is left open where the match is weak. Not every row has a clone size; where given, it reads once, few, many or a size class.

J | D | size | V | CDR3 | DNA
TRBJ2-1 | TRBD2 | NA | TRBV5-1 | CASRNRTSGTQREQFF | TGCGCCAGCAGGAACCGGACTAGCGGGACTCAAAGGGAGCAGTTCTTC
TRBJ1-2 | NA | NA | TRBV7-9 | CASSLAAVSEGGYTF | TGTGCCAGCAGCTTAGCGGCGGTTTCGGAGGGTGGCTACACCTTC
TRBJ1-1 | NA | NA | TRBV19 | CASSIAGTEAFF | TGTGCCAGTAGTATTGCGGGCACTGAAGCTTTCTTT
TRBJ1-2 | NA | once | TRBV7-9 | CASSPARGQGPNYGYTF | TGTGCCAGCAGCCCAGCGCGCGGGCAGGGGCCAAACTATGGCTACACCTTC
TRBJ1-3 | NA | once | TRBV5-5 | CASSLVGSPSIGNTIYF | TGTGCCAGCAGCTTAGTTGGCTCGCCTAGTATTGGAAACACCATATATTTT
TRBJ2-1 | NA | NA | TRBV9 | CASSGRRGTYNEQFF | TGTGCCAGCAGCGGAAGGAGGGGTACCTACAATGAGCAGTTCTTC
TRBJ1-1 | TRBD1 | once | TRBV4-2 | CASSQEVSTGGAFF | TGTGCCAGCAGCCAAGAAGTCTCGACAGGGGGGGCTTTCTTT
TRBJ2-1 | NA | NA | TRBV5-1 | CASSLRPGSSSYNEQFF | TGCGCCAGCAGCTTGAGGCCAGGTTCAAGCTCCTACAATGAGCAGTTCTTC
TRBJ2-6 | NA | NA | TRBV5-1 | CASSWWGAGANVLTF | TGCGCCAGCAGCTGGTGGGGAGCTGGGGCCAACGTCCTGACTTTC
TRBJ2-5 | TRBD2 | NA | TRBV2 | CASRLSIAGGPRETQYF | TGTGCCAGCAGATTATCTATAGCGGGAGGGCCCCGGGAGACCCAGTACTTC
TRBJ2-2 | NA | NA | TRBV5-4 | CASSLPAVNTGELFF | TGTGCCAGCAGCTTACCAGCGGTTAACACCGGGGAGCTGTTTTTT
TRBJ1-3 | NA | few | TRBV6-5 | CASSPSGNTIYF | TGTGCCAGCAGTCCCAGTGGAAACACCATATATTTT
TRBJ1-2 | NA | NA | TRBV11-2 | CASSLRTNYGYTF | TGTGCCAGCAGCTTAAGGACAAACTATGGCTACACCTTC
TRBJ2-7 | NA | NA | TRBV28 | CASTPAGTQSSYEQYF | TGTGCCAGCACCCCGGCCGGGACACAAAGCTCCTACGAGCAGTACTTC
TRBJ1-2 | NA | once | TRBV2 | CASTRSSPEGYTF | TGTGCCAGCACTCGAAGCTCCCCCGAGGGCTACACCTTC
TRBJ2-1 | NA | NA | TRBV6-1 | CASSEAQGSEQFF | TGTGCCAGCAGTGAAGCTCAGGGGAGTGAGCAGTTCTTC
TRBJ2-7 | TRBD2 | few | TRBV6-5 | CASSAAGVGLNEQYF | TGTGCCAGCAGTGCCGCGGGAGTCGGCCTCAACGAGCAGTACTTC
TRBJ1-4 | NA | NA | TRBV18 | CASSPQDTATNEKLFF | TGTGCCAGCTCACCCCAGGATACCGCAACTAATGAAAAACTGTTTTTT
TRBJ2-1 | TRBD2 | once | TRBV5-1 | CASSLGTSGRSHEQFF | TGCGCCAGCAGCTTGGGGACTAGCGGGAGGTCCCATGAGCAGTTCTTC
TRBJ2-1 | TRBD2 | NA | TRBV10-3 | CAIKGSGTSVKSSYNEQFF | TGTGCCATAAAGGGTTCCGGGACTAGCGTCAAGAGCTCCTACAATGAGCAGTTCTTC
TRBJ2-5 | TRBD2 | NA | TRBV2 | CASSESLAAETQYF | TGTGCCAGCAGTGAATCGCTAGCGGCAGAGACCCAGTACTTC
TRBJ2-1 | NA | NA | TRBV18 | CASSPEVTFTYNEQFF | TGTGCCAGCTCACCAGAGGTTACTTTCACCTACAATGAGCAGTTCTTC
TRBJ2-7 | TRBD2 | NA | TRBV7-3 | CASSPGLADEQYF | TGTGCCAGCAGCCCCGGACTAGCCGACGAGCAGTACTTC
TRBJ2-5 | NA | NA | TRBV5-1 | CASTNWSGFLAETQYF | TGCGCCAGCACGAATTGGTCGGGGTTCTTGGCAGAGACCCAGTACTTC
TRBJ2-7 | NA | NA | TRBV27 | CASSPGWGAEQYF | TGTGCCAGCAGTCCCGGTTGGGGCGCCGAGCAGTACTTC
TRBJ1-1 | NA | NA | TRBV15 | CATSRDRGSTEAFF | TGTGCCACCAGCAGAGATAGGGGGTCCACTGAAGCTTTCTTT
TRBJ2-3 | NA | NA | TRBV28 | CASSLGGGTDTQYF | TGTGCCAGCAGTTTGGGTGGGGGGACAGATACGCAGTATTTT
TRBJ1-2 | TRBD1 | NA | TRBV9 | CASSAGQGRPLTNYGYTF | TGTGCCAGCAGCGCAGGACAGGGGCGTCCCCTTACTAACTATGGCTACACCTTC
TRBJ2-2 | NA | NA | TRBV6-1 | CASSEMTGVTGELFF | TGTGCCAGCAGTGAAATGACGGGAGTAACCGGGGAGCTGTTTTTT
TRBJ2-5 | NA | NA | TRBV7-9 | CASSLGDYQETQYF | TGTGCCAGCAGCTTAGGGGACTACCAAGAGACCCAGTACTTC
TRBJ1-2 | NA | NA | TRBV29-1 | CSTESNYGYTF | TGCAGCACTGAGAGCAACTATGGCTACACCTTC
TRBJ2-7 | TRBD2 | NA | TRBV23-1 | CASSHEGTTLGEQYF | TGCGCCAGCAGTCACGAGGGGACTACTTTGGGGGAGCAGTACTTC
TRBJ2-7 | NA | NA | TRBV6-5 | CASSYEGDSYEQYF | TGTGCCAGCAGTTACGAGGGGGACTCCTACGAGCAGTACTTC
TRBJ1-5 | TRBD1 | NA | TRBV30 | CAWSGLGRGDQPQHF | TGTGCCTGGAGTGGTCTTGGCAGGGGGGATCAGCCCCAGCATTTT
TRBJ1-4 | NA | NA | TRBV5-1 | CASSLGGGLASEKLFF | TGCGCCAGCTCATTGGGAGGGGGTTTGGCGAGTGAAAAACTGTTTTTT
TRBJ2-7 | TRBD1 | NA | TRBV5-5 | CASSFWPGGWEQYF | TGTGCCAGCAGCTTCTGGCCAGGGGGCTGGGAGCAGTACTTC
TRBJ2-3 | NA | NA | TRBV30 | CAWSVRGYTQYF | TGTGCCTGGAGTGTACGGGGGTATACGCAGTATTTT
TRBJ1-4 | NA | NA | TRBV6-5 | CASSYGSYEKLFF | TGTGCCAGCAGTTACGGCAGTTATGAAAAACTGTTTTTT
TRBJ1-2 | TRBD1 | NA | TRBV6-6 | CASLPATGFFHGYTF | TGTGCCAGCCTTCCTGCGACAGGGTTTTTCCATGGCTACACCTTC
TRBJ2-1 | TRBD2 | NA | TRBV30 | CAWSPLAGSEYNEQFF | TGTGCCTGGAGTCCTCTAGCGGGAAGCGAATACAATGAGCAGTTCTTC
TRBJ1-1 | NA | NA | TRBV19 | CASSIGQGNTEAFF | TGTGCCAGTAGTATCGGGCAGGGGAACACTGAAGCTTTCTTT
TRBJ2-1 | NA | NA | TRBV6-6 | CAITSSSTYNEQFF | TGTGCCATCACGAGTAGCTCCACGTACAATGAGCAGTTCTTC